This record concerns one TCR beta chain sequence. The iRepertoire nested amplicon-rescue multiplex PCR amplified TCR alpha and beta CDR3s from RNA. One-step reverse transcription and amplification started from around 100-400 ng of tissue mRNA or PBMC total RNA. TCRdb reprocessed the multiplex PCR reads with MiXCR, giving one entry per CDR3 protein. The sample shows 400,000 or so distinct CDR3 sequences, less than 50% of them seen only once. The data are from a study of glioma-infiltrating T cells. Study context: Samples included WHO grade II oligodendrogliomas or astrocytomas and initial-diagnosis grade IV glioblastomas.

With 5 bases clipped from V and 4 bases from J, the junction kept 8 bases outside the gene matches. CDR1 and CDR2 from the germline V gene are MDHEN and SYDVKM. CDR3 length equals 15 residues. The clonotype comes from a human donor with low-grade glioma or glioblastoma, undergoing nonglioma brain surgery, or in good health (not recorded which). Sample: glioma tissue, nonneoplastic brain tissue, or PBMCs (not recorded which). This sequence joins TRBV28 and TRBJ1-2; TRBD1 matches at 9 bases. Written as DNA, the CDR3 is TGTGCCAGCAGTCCTACCCCGGACAGGGGCTATGGCTACACCTTC. It yields the protein CASSPTPDRGYGYTF.